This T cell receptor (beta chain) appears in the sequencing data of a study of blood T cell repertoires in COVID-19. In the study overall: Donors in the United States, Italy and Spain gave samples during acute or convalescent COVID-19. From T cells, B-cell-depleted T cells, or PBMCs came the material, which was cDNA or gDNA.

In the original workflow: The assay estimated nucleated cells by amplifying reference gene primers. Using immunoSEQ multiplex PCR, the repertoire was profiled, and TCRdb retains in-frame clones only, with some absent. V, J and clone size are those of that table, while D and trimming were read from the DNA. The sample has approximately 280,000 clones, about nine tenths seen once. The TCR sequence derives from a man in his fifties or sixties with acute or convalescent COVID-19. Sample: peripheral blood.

The CDR3 sequence is CASSISPGQGNFGYTF. Here the CDR3 DNA reads TGTGCCAGTAGTATCTCCCCCGGACAGGGAAATTTTGGCTACACCTTC. The chain is built from TRBV19 and TRBJ1-2, with 8 bases aligning to TRBD1. CDR3 length: 16 amino acids. Germline V gene sequence: CDR1 LNHDA, CDR2 SQIVND (reference sequence). Trimming at V came to 3 bases and at J to 7 bases, leaving 13 bases not matched to a gene.